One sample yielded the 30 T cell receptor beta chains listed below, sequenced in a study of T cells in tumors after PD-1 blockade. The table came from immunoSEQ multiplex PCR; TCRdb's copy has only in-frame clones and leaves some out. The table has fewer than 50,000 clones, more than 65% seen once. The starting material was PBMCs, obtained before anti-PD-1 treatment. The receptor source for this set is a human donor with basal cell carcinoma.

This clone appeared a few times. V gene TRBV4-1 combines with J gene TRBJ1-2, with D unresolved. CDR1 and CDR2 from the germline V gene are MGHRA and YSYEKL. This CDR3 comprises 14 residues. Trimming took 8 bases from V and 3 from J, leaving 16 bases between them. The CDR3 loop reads CASQDELGYYGYTF. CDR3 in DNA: TGCGCCAGCCAGGATGAATTGGGATACTATGGCTACACCTTC.

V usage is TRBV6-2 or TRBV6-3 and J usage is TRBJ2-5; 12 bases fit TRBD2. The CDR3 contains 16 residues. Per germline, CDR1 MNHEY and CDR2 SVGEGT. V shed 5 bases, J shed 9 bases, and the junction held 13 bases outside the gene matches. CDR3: CASSPPGLAGKFAQYF. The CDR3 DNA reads TGTGCCAGCAGTCCACCGGGACTAGCGGGCAAGTTTGCCCAGTACTTC.

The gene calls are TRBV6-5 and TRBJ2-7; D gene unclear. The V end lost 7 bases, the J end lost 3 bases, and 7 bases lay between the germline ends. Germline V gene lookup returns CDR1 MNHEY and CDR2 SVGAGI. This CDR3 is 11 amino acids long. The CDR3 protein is CASIGSYEQYF. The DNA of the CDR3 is TGTGCCAGCATAGGCAGCTACGAGCAGTACTTC.

The CDR3 nucleotides read TGTGCCTGGGCCGGGACTAGCGGGGGGGCAGAGACCCAGTACTTC. This gives the protein CAWAGTSGGAETQYF. This chain links TRBV30 with TRBJ2-5; TRBD2 matches 16 bases. Trimming removed 5 bases from V and 4 bases from J; junction bases left unmatched: 4. CDR1 and CDR2 (germline): GTSNPN, SVGIG (reference sequence). The CDR3 is 15 residues long.

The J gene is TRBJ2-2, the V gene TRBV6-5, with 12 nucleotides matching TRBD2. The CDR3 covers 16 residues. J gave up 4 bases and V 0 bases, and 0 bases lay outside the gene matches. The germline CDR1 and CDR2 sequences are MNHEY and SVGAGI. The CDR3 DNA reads TGTGCCAGCAGTTACTCGACTAGCGGGGGCACCGGGGAGCTGTTTTTT. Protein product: CASSYSTSGGTGELFF.

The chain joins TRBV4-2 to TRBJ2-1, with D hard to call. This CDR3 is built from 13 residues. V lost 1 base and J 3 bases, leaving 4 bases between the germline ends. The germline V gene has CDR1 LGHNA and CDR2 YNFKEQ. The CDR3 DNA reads TGTGCCAGCAGCCAAGGCCTCTACAATGAGCAGTTCTTC. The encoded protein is CASSQGLYNEQFF.

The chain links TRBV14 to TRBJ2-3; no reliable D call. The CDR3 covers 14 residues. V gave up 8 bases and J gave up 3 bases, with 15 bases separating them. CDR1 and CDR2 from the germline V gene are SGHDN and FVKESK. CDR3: CASRPDGRTDTQYF. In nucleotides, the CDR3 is TGTGCCAGCCGTCCGGACGGACGGACAGATACGCAGTATTTT.

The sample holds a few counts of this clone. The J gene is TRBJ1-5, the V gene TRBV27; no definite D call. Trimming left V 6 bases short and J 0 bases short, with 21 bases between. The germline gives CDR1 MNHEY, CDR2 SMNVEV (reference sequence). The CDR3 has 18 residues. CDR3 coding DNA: TGTGCCAGCAGCCAACCGGGCCTAGGAACTTATAGCAATCAGCCCCAGCATTTT. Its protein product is CASSQPGLGTYSNQPQHF.

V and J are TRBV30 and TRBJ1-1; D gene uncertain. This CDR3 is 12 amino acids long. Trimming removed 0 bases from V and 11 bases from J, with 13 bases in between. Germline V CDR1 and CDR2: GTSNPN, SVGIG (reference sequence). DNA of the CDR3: TGTGCCTGGAGTGTACGGAGGGAAGAGGCTTTCTTT. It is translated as CAWSVRREEAFF.

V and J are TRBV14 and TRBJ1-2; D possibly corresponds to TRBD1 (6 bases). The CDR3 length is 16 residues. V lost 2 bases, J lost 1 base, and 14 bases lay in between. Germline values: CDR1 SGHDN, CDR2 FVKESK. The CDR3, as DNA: TGTGCCAGCAGCCAAAGACAGGCTCCGATTAACTATGGCTACACCTTC. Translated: CASSQRQAPINYGYTF.

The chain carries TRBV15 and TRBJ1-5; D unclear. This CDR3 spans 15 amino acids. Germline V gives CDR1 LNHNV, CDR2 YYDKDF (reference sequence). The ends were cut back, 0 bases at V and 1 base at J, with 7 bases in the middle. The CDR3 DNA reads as TGTGCCACCAGCAGAGATTACAGCAGCAATCAGCCCCAGCATTTT. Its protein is CATSRDYSSNQPQHF.

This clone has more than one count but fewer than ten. CDR3 sequence reads: CASTSTPSPEQFF. The CDR3 bases are TGTGCCAGCACTTCCACGCCCTCTCCTGAGCAGTTCTTC. This chain joins TRBV7-9 and TRBJ2-1, with D unclear. Looked up from germline, CDR1 is SEHNR and CDR2 is FQNEAQ (reference sequence). The CDR3 contains 13 residues. The ends were cut back, 7 bases at V and 9 bases at J, with 16 bases in the middle. Variable domain in full (rest from reference TRBV7-9 and TRBJ2-1): DTGVSQNPRHKITKRGQNVTFRCDPISEHNRLYWYRQTLGQGPEFLTYFQNEAQLEKSRLLSDRFSAERPKGSFSTLEIQRTEQGDSAMYLCASTSTPSPEQFFGPGTRLTVL.

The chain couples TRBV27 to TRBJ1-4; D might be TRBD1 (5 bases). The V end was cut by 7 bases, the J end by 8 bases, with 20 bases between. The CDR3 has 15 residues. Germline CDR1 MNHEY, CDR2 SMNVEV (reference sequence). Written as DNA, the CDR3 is TGTGCCAGCACCTCAGGGTGGGGACTCGGGGAAAAACTGTTTTTT. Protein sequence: CASTSGWGLGEKLFF.

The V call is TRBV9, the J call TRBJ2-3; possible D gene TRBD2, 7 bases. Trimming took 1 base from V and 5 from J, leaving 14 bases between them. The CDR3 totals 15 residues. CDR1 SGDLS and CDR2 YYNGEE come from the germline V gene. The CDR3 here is CASSVSGGWEDTQYF. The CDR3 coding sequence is TGTGCCAGCAGCGTATCGGGGGGCTGGGAAGATACGCAGTATTTT.

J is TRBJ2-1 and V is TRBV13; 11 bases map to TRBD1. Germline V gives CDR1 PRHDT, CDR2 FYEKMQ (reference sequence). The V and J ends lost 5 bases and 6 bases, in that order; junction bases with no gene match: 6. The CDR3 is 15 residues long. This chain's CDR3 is CASSIRTGGANEQFF. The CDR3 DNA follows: TGTGCCAGCAGCATACGGACAGGGGGCGCCAATGAGCAGTTCTTC. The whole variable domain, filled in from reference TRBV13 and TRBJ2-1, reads AAGVIQSPRHLIKEKRETATLKCYPIPRHDTVYWYQQGPGQDPQFLISFYEKMQSDKGSIPDRFSAQQFSDYHSELNMSSLELGDSALYFCASSIRTGGANEQFFGPGTRLTVL.

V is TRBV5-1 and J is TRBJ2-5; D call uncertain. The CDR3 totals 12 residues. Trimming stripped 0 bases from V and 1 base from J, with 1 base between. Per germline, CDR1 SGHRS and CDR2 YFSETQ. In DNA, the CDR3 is TGCGCCAGCAGCTTGGCCCAAGAGACCCAGTACTTC. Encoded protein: CASSLAQETQYF.

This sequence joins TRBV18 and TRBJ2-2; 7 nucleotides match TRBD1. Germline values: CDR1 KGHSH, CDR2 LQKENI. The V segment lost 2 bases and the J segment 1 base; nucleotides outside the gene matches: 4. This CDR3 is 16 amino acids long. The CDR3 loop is CASSPSGGQNTGELFF. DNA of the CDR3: TGTGCCAGCTCACCATCAGGGGGACAGAACACCGGGGAGCTGTTTTTT.

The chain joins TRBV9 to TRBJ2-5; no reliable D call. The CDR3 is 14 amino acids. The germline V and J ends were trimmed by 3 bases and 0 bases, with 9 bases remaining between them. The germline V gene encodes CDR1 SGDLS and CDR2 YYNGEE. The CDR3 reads CASSARLDQETQYF. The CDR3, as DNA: TGTGCCAGCAGCGCGAGACTGGACCAAGAGACCCAGTACTTC.

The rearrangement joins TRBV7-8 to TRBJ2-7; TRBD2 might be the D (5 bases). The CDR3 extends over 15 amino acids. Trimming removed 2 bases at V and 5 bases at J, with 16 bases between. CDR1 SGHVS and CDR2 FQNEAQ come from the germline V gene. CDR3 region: CASSLQQRRADEQYF. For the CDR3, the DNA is TGTGCCAGCAGCTTACAGCAGAGGCGGGCAGACGAGCAGTACTTC.

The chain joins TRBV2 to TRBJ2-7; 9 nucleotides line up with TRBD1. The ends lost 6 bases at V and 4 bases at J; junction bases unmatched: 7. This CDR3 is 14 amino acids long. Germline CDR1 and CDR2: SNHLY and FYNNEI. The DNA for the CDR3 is TGTGCCAGCAGGCCAACCGGGACAGGGTACGAGCAGTACTTC. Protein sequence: CASRPTGTGYEQYF.

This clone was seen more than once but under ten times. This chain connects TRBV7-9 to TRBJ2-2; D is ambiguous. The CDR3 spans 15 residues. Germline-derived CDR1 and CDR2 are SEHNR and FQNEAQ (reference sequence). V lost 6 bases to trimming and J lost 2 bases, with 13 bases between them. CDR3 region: CASSTTTANTGELFF. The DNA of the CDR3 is TGTGCCAGCAGTACCACCACAGCCAACACCGGGGAGCTGTTTTTT.

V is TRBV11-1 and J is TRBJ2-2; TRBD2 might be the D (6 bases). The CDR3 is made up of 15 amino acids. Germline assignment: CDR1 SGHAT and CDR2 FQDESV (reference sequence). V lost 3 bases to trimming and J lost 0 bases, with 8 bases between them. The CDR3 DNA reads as TGTGCCAGCAGCTTCTCGGGGGCGAACACCGGGGAGCTGTTTTTT. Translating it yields CASSFSGANTGELFF.

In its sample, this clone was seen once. For the CDR3, the DNA is TGCGCCAGCAGTGAACCCGGGACAGGGGGGGATGAGCAGTTCTTC. It yields the protein CASSEPGTGGDEQFF. The V and J genes are TRBV10-1 and TRBJ2-1, with TRBD1 matching over 11 bases. The V gene's germline CDR1 is WNHNN and CDR2 SYGVQD (reference sequence). This CDR3 region has 15 residues. V was pared by 3 bases and J by 8 bases, with 6 bases of the junction left unmatched.

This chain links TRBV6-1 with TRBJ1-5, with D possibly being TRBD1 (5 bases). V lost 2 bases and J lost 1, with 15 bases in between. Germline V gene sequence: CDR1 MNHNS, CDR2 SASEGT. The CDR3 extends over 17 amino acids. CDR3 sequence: CASSEWWGERSNQPQHF. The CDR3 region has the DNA TGTGCCAGCAGTGAATGGTGGGGGGAGAGGAGCAATCAGCCCCAGCATTTT.

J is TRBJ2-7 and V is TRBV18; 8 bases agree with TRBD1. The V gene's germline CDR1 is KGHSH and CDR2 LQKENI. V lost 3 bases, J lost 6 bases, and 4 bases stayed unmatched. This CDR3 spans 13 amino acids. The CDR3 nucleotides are TGTGCCAGCTCACCGACAGGGGAAGGCGAGCAGTACTTC. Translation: CASSPTGEGEQYF.

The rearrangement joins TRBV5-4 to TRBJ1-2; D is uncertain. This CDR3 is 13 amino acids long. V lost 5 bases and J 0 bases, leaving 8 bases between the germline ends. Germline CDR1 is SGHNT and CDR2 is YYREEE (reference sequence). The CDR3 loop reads CASRSGANYGYTF. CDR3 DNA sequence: TGTGCCAGCAGGTCGGGCGCTAACTATGGCTACACCTTC. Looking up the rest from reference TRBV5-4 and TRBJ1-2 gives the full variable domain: ETGVTQSPTHLIKTRGQQVTLRCSSQSGHNTVSWYQQALGQGPQFIFQYYREEENGRGNFPPRFSGLQFPNYSSELNVNALELDDSALYLCASRSGANYGYTFGSGTRLTVV.

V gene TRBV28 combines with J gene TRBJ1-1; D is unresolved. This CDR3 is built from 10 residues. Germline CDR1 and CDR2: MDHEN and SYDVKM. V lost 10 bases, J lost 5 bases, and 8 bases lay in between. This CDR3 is CATTLTEAFF. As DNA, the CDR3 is TGTGCCACCACCTTAACTGAAGCTTTCTTT.

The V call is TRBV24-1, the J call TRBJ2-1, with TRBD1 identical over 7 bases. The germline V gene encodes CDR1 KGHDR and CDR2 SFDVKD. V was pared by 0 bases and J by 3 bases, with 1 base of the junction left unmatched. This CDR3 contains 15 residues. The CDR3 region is CATSDLDRDYNEQFF. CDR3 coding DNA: TGTGCCACCAGTGATTTGGACAGGGACTACAATGAGCAGTTCTTC.

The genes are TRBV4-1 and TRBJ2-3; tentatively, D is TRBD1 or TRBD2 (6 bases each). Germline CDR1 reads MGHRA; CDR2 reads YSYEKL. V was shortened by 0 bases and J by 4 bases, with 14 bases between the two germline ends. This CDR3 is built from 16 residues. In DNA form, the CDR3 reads TGCGCCAGCAGCCAAGAGCACAGGGAGGACGCAGATACGCAGTATTTT. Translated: CASSQEHREDADTQYF.

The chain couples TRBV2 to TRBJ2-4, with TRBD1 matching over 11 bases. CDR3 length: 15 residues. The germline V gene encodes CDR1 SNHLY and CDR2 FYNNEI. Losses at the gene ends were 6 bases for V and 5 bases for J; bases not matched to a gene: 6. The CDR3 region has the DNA TGTGCCAGCAGCCCCATGGACAGGGGGCAAAACATTCAGTACTTC. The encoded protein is CASSPMDRGQNIQYF.